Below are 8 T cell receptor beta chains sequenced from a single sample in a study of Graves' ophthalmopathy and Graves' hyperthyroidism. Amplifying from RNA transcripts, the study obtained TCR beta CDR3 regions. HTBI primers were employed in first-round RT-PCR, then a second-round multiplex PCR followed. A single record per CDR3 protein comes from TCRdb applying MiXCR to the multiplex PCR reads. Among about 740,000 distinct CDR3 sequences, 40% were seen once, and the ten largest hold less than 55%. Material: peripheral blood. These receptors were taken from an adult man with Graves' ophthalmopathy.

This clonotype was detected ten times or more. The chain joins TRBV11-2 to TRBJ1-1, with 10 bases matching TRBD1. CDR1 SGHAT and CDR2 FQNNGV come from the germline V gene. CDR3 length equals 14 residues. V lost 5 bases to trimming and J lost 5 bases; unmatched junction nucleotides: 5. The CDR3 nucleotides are TGTGCCAGCAGCCTGGGACAGGGGCGAACTGAAGCTTTCTTT. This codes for CASSLGQGRTEAFF.

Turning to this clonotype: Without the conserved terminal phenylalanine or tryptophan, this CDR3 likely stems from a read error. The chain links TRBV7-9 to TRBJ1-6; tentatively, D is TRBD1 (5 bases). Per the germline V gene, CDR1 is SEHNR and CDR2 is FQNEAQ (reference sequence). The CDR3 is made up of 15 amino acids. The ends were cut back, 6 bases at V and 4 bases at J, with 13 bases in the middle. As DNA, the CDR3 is TGTGCCAGCAGTAAGGGACCAGGGTATAATTCACCCCTCCACATT. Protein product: CASSKGPGYNSPLHI.

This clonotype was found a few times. CDR3: CASSAPPPGQGEQYF. The CDR3 DNA reads TGTGCCAGCAGTGCCCCCCCCCCGGGGCAGGGCGAGCAGTACTTC. This chain connects TRBV25-1 to TRBJ2-7; D tentatively fits TRBD1 or TRBD2 (5 bases each). Looked up from germline, CDR1 is MGHDK and CDR2 is SYGVNS. This CDR3 comprises 15 residues. Trimming stripped 4 bases from V and 6 bases from J, with 19 bases between.

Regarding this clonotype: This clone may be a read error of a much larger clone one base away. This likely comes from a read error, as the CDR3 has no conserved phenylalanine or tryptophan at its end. In DNA, the CDR3 is TGTGCCAGCAGATTACAGGGATACTATGGCTACACCCTC. Protein sequence: CASRLQGYYGYTL. V is TRBV7-9 and J is TRBJ1-2, with D possibly being TRBD1 (6 bases). The CDR3 is made up of 13 amino acids. The germline V gene encodes CDR1 SEHNR and CDR2 FQNEAQ (reference sequence). Trimming cost V 6 bases and J 3 bases, with 11 bases left between them.

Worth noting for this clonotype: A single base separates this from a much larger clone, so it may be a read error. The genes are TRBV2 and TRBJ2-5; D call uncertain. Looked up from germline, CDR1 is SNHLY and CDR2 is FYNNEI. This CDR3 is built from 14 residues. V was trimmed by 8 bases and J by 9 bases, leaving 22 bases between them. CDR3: CASARLGQREAQYF. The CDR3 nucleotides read TGTGCCAGCGCTAGGTTGGGTCAACGCGAGGCCCAGTACTTC.

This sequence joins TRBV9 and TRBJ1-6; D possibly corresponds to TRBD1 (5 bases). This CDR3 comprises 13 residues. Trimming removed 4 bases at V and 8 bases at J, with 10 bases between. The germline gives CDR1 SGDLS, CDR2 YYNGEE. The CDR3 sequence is CASSRQPDSPLHF. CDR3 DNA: TGTGCCAGCAGCCGACAGCCAGATTCACCCCTCCACTTT.

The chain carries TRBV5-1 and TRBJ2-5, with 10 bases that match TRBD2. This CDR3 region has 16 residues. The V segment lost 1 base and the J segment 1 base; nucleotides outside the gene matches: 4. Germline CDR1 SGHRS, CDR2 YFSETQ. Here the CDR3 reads CASSLILAGVQETQYF. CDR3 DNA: TGCGCCAGCAGCTTGATCCTAGCGGGAGTCCAAGAGACCCAGTACTTC.

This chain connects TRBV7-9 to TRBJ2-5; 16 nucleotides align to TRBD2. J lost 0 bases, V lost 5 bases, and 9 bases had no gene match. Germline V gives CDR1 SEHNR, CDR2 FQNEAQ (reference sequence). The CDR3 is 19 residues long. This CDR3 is CASSQEPGLAGGYQETQYF. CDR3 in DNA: TGTGCCAGCAGCCAAGAGCCGGGACTAGCGGGAGGGTACCAAGAGACCCAGTACTTC.